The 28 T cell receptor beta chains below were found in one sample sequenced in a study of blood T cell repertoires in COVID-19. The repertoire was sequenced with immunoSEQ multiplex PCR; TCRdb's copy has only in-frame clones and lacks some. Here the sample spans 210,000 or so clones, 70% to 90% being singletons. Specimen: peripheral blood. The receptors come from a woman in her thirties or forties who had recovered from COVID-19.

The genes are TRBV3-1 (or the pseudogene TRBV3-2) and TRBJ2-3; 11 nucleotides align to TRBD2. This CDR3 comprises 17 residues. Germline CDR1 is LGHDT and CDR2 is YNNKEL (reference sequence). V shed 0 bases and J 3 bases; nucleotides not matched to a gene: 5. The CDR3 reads CASSQEALAGVTDTQYF. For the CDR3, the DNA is TGTGCCAGCAGCCAAGAGGCACTAGCGGGAGTAACAGATACGCAGTATTTT.

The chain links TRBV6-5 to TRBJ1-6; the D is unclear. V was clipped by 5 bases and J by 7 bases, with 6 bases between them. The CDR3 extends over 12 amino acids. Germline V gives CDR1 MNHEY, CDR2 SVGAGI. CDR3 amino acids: CASSIRNSPLHF. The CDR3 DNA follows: TGTGCCAGCAGTATTAGAAATTCACCCCTCCACTTT.

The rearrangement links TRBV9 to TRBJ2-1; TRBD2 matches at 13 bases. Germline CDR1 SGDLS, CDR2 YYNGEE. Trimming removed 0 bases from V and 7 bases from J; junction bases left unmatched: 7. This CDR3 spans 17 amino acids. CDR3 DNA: TGTGCCAGCAGCGTAGCTGGGGGACTAGCGGGAAGGAATGAGCAGTTCTTC. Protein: CASSVAGGLAGRNEQFF.

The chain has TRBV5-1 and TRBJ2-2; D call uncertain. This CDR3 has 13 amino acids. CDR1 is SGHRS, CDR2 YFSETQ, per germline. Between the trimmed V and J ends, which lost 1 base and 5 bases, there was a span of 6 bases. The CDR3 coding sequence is TGCGCCAGCAGCTTGCAAACAACCGGGGAGCTGTTTTTT. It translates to CASSLQTTGELFF.

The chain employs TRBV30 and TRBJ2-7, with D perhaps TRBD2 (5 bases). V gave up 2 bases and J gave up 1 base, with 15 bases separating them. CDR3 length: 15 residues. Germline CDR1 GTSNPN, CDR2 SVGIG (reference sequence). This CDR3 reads CAWSPGLLPSYEQYF. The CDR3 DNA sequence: TGTGCCTGGAGTCCAGGACTCCTACCTTCCTACGAGCAGTACTTC.

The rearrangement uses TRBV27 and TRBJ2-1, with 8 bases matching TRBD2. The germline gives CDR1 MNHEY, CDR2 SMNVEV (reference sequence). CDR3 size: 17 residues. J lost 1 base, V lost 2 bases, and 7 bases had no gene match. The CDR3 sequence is CASSLEAGGLSYNEQFF. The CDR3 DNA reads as TGTGCCAGCAGTTTAGAGGCGGGAGGTTTATCCTACAATGAGCAGTTCTTC.

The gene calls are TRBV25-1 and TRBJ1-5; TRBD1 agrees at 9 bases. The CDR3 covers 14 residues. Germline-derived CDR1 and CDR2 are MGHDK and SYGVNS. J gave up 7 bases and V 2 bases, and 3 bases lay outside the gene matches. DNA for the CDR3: TGTGCCAGCAGTGAACCGGGACAGGGCCAGCCCCAGCATTTT. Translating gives CASSEPGQGQPQHF.

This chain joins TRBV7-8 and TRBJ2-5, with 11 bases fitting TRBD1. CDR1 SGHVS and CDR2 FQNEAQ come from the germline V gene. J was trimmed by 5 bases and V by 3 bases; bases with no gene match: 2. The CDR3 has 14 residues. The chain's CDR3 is CASSLDRGPETQYF. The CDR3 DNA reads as TGTGCCAGCAGCTTGGACAGGGGGCCCGAGACCCAGTACTTC.

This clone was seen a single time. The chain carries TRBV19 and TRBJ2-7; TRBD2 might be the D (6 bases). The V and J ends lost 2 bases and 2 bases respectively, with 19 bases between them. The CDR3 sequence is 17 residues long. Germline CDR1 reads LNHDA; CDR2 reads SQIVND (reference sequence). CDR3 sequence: CASSISSGGSSPYEQYF. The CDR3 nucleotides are TGTGCCAGTAGTATAAGTAGCGGAGGCTCCTCCCCCTACGAGCAGTACTTC.

Here the CDR3 DNA reads TGCGCCAGCAGGGGGGGATCCTACGAGCAGTACTTC. Translating it yields CASRGGSYEQYF. V and J are TRBV5-1 and TRBJ2-7; a possible D gene is TRBD2 (6 bases). V dropped 5 bases and J dropped 1 base, with 7 bases sitting between them. This CDR3 has 12 amino acids. Germline V gene lookup returns CDR1 SGHRS and CDR2 YFSETQ. The variable domain in full, completed from reference TRBV5-1 and TRBJ2-7, reads KAGVTQTPRYLIKTRGQQVTLSCSPISGHRSVSWYQQTPGQGLQFLFEYFSETQRNKGNFPGRFSGRQFSNSRSEMNVSTLELGDSALYLCASRGGSYEQYFGPGTRLTVT.

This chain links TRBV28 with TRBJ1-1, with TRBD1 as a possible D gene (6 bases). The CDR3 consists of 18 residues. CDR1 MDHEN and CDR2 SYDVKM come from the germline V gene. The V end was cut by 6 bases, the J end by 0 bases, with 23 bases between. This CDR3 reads CASSAALIRQDLNTEAFF. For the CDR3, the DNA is TGTGCCAGCAGCGCAGCCCTTATACGACAGGATCTGAACACTGAAGCTTTCTTT. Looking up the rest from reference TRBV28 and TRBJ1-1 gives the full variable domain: DVKVTQSSRYLVKRTGEKVFLECVQDMDHENMFWYRQDPGLGLRLIYFSYDVKMKEKGDIPEGYSVSREKKERFSLILESASTNQTSMYLCASSAALIRQDLNTEAFFGQGTRLTVV.

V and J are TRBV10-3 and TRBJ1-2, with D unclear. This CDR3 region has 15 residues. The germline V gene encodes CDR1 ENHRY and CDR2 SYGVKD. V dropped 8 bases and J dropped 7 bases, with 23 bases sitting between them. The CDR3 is CAIRIAEDSAIGYTF. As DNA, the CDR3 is TGTGCCATCCGCATCGCTGAAGACTCGGCCATTGGCTACACCTTC.

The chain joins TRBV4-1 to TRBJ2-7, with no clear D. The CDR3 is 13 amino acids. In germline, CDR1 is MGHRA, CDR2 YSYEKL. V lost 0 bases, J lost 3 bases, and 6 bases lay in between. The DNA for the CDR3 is TGCGCCAGCAGCCAAGATACAAGCTACGAGCAGTACTTC. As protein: CASSQDTSYEQYF.

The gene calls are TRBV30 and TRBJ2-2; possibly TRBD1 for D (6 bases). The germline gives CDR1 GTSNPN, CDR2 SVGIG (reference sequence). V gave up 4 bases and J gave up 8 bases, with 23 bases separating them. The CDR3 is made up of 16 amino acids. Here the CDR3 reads CAWIPLGAHWEGELFF. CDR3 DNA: TGTGCCTGGATCCCTTTGGGGGCGCATTGGGAGGGGGAGCTGTTTTTT.

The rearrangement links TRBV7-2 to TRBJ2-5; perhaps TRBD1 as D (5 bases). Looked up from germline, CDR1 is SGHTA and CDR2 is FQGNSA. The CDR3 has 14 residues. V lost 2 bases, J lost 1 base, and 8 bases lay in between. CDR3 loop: CASSLQGSQETQYF. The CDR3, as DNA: TGTGCCAGCAGCTTACAGGGTTCCCAAGAGACCCAGTACTTC.

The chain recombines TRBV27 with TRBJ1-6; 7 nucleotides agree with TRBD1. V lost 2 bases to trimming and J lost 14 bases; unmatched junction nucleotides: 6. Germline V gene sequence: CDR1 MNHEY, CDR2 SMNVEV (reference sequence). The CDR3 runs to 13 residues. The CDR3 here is CASSLTGETTLHF. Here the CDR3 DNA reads TGTGCCAGCAGTTTAACAGGGGAAACCACCCTCCACTTT.

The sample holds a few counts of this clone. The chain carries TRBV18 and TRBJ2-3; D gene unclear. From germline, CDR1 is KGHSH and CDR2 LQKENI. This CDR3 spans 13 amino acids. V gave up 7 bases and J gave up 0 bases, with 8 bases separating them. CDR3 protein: CASLTTSTDTQYF. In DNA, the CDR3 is TGTGCCAGCTTGACAACGAGCACAGATACGCAGTATTTT.

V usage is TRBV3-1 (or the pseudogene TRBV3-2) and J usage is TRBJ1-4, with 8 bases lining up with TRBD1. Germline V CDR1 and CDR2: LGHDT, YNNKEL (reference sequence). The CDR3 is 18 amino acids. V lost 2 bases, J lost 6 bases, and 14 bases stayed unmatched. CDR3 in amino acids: CASSQRLSRDRRDEKLFF. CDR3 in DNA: TGTGCCAGCAGCCAAAGGTTATCCCGGGACAGGAGGGATGAAAAACTGTTTTTT.

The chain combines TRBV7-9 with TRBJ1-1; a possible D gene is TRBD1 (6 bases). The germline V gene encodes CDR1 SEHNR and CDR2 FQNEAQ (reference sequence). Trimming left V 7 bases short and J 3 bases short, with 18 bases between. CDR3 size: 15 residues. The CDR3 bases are TGTGCCAGCACCTCTCCGGGGTGGGGGCACACTGAAGCTTTCTTT. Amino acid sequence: CASTSPGWGHTEAFF.

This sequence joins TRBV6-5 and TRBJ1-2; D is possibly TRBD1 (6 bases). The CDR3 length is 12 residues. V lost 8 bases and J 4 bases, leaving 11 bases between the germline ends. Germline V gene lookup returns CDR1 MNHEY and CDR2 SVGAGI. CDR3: CASLDSFYGYTF. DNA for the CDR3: TGTGCCAGCCTGGACAGCTTCTATGGCTACACCTTC.

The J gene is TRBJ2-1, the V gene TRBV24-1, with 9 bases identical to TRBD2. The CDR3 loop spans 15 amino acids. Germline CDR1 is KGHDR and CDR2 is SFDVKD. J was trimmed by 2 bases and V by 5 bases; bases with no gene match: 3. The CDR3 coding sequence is TGTGCCACCAGTGCGGCTAGCGGGACCTACAATGAGCAGTTCTTC. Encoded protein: CATSAASGTYNEQFF.

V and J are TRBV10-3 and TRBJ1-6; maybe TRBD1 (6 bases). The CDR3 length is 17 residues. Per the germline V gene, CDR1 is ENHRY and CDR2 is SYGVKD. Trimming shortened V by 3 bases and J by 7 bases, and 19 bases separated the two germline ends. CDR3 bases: TGTGCCATCAGTGACCGGACAGTTGGGCAGGGGAATTCACCCCTCCACTTT. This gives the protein CAISDRTVGQGNSPLHF.

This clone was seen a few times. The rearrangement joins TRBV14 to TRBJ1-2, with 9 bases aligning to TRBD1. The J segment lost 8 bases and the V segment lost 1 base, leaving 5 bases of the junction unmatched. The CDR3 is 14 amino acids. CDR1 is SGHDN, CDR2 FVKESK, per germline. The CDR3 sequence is CASSQGGQGQGYTF. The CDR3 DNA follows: TGTGCCAGCAGCCAAGGCGGACAGGGGCAAGGCTACACCTTC.

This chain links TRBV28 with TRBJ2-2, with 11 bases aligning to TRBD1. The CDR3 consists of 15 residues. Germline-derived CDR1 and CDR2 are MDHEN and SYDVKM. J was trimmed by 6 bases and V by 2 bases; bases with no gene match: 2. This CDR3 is CASSLGGQGAGELFF. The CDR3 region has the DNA TGTGCCAGCAGTTTAGGGGGACAGGGGGCCGGGGAGCTGTTTTTT.

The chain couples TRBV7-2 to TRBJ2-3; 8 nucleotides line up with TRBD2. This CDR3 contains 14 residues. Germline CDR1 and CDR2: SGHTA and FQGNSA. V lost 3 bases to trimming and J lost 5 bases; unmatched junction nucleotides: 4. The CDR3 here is CASSFGLAGDTQYF. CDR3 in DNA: TGTGCCAGCAGCTTTGGACTAGCCGGAGATACGCAGTATTTT.

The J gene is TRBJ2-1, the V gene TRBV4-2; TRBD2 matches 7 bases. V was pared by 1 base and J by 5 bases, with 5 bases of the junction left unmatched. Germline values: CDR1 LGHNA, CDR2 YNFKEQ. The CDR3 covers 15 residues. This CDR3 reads CASSQGLAVDNEQFF. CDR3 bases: TGTGCCAGCAGCCAAGGGCTAGCGGTCGACAATGAGCAGTTCTTC.

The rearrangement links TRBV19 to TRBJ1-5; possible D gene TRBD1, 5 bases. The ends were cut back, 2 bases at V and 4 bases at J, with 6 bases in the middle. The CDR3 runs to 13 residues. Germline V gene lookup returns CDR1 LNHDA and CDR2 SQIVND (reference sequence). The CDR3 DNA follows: TGTGCCAGTAGTATACGACAGAATCAGCCCCAGCATTTT. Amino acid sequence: CASSIRQNQPQHF.

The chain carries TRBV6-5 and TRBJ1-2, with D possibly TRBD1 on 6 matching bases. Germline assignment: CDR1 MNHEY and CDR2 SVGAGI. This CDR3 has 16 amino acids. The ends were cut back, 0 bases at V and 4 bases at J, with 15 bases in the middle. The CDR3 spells CASSYSMGARGYGYTF. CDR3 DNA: TGTGCCAGCAGTTACTCGATGGGGGCTAGGGGCTATGGCTACACCTTC.